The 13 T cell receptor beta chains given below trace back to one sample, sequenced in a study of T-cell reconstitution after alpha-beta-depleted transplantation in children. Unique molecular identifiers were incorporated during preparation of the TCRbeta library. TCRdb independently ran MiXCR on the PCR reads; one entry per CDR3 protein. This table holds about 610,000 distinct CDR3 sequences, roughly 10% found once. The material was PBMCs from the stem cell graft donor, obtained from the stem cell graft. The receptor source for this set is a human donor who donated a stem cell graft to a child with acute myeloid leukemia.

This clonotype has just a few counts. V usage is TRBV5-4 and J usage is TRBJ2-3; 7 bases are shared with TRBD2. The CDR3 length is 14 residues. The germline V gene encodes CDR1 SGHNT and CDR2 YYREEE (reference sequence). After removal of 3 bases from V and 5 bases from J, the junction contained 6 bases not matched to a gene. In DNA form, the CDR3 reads TGTGCCAGCAGCTCTGGGGGGAGGGAAGATACGCAGTATTTT. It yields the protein CASSSGGREDTQYF.

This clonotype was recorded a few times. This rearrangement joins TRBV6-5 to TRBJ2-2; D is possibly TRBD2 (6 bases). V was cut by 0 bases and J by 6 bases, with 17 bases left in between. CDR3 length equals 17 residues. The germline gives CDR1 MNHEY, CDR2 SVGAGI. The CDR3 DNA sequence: TGTGCCAGCAGTTACTCGAATTGGGGGGTGGCTGCCGGGGAGCTGTTTTTT. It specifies CASSYSNWGVAAGELFF.

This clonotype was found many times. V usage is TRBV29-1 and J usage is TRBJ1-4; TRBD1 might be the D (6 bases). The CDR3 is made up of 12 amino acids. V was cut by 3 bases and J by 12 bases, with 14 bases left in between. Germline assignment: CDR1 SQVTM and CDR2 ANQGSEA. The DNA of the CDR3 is TGCAGCGTTGAGAGAGGGGGTGGGGAACTGTTTTTT. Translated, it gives CSVERGGGELFF.

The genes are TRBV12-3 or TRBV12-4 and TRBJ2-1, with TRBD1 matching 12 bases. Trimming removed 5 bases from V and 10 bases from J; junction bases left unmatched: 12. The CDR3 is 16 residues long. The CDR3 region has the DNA TGTGCCAGCAGTCGGTCCGGGACAGGGGGCATGAAGGAGCAGTTCTTC. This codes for CASSRSGTGGMKEQFF.

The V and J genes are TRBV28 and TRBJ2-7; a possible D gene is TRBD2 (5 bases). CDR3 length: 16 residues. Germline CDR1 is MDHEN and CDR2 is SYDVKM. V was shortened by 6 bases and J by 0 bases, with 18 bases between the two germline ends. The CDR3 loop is CASSHPQRGLSYEQYF. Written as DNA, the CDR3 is TGTGCCAGCAGCCACCCCCAGAGAGGACTCTCCTACGAGCAGTACTTC.

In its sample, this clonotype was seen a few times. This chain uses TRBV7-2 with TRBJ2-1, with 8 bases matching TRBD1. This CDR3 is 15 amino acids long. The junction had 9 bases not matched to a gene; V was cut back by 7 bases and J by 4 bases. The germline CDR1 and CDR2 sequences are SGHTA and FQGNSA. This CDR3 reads CASTAQGAYYNEQFF. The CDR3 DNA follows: TGTGCCAGCACCGCCCAGGGGGCTTATTACAATGAGCAGTTCTTC.

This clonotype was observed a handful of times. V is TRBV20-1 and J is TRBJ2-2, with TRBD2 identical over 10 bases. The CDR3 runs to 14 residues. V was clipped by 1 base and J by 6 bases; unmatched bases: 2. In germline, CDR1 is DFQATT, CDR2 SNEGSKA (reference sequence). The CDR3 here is CSARASGSPGELFF. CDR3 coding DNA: TGCAGTGCTAGAGCTAGCGGGAGTCCCGGGGAGCTGTTTTTT.

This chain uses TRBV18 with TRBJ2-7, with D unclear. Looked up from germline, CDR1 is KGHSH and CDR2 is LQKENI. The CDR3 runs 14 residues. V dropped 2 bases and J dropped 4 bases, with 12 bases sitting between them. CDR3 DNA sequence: TGTGCCAGCTCACCAATGGAGATCAGTTACGAGCAGTACTTC. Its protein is CASSPMEISYEQYF.

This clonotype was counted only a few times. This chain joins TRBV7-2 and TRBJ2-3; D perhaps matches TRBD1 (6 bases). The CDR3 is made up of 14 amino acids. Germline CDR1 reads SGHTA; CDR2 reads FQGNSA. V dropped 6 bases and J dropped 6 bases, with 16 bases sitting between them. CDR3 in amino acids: CASSRDTSRDTQYF. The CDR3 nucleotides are TGTGCCAGCAGTAGGGACACTTCGCGGGATACGCAGTATTTT.

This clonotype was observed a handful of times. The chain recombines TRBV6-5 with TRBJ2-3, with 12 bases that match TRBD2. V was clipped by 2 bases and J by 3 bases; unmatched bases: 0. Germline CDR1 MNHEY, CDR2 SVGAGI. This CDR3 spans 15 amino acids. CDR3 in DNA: TGTGCCAGCAGTTACGGACTAGCGGGGACAGATACGCAGTATTTT. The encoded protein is CASSYGLAGTDTQYF.

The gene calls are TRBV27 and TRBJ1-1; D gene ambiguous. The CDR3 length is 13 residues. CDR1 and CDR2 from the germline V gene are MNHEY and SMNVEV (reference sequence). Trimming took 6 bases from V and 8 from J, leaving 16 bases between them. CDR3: CASRPRALVEAFF. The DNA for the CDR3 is TGTGCCAGCAGACCCCGGGCCCTCGTAGAAGCTTTCTTT.

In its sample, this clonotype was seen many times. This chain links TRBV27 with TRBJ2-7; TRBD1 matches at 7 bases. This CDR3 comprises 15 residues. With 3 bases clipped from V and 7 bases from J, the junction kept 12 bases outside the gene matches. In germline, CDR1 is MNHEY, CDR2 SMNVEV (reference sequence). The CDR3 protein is CASSFFRAAGGEQYF. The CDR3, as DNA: TGTGCCAGCAGTTTTTTCCGGGCCGCAGGGGGTGAGCAGTACTTC.

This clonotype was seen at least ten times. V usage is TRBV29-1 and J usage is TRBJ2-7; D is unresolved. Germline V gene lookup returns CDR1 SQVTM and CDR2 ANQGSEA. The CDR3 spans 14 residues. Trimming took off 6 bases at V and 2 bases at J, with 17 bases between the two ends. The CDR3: CSVQSRNNPYEQYF. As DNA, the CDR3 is TGCAGCGTCCAATCCCGCAACAACCCCTACGAGCAGTACTTC.